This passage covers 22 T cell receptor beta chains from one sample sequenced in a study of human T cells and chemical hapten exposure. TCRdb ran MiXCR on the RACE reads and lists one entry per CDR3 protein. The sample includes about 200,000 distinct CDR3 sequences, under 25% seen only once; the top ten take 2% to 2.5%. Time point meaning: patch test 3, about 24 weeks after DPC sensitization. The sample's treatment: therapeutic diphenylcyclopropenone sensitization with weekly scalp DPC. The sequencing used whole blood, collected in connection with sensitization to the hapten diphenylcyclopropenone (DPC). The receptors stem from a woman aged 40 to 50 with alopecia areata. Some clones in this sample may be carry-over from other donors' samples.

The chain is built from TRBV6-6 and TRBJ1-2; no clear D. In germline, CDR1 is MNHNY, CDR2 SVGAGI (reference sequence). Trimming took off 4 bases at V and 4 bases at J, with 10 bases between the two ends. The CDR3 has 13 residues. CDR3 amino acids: CASSSERPYGYTF. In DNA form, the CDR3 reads TGTGCCAGCAGTTCGGAGCGCCCCTATGGCTACACCTTC.

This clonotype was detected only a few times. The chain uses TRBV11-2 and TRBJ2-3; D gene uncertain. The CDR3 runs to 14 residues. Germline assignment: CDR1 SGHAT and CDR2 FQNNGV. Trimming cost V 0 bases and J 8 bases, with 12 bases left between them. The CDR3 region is CASSLERLLGTQYF. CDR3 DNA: TGTGCCAGCAGCTTAGAACGGTTGTTAGGTACGCAGTATTTT.

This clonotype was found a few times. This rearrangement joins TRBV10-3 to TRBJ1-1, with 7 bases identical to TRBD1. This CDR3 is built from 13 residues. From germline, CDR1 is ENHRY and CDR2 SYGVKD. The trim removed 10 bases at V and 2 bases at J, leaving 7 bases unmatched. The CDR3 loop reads CATEGTANTEAFF. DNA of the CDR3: TGTGCCACCGAGGGGACAGCCAACACTGAAGCTTTCTTT.

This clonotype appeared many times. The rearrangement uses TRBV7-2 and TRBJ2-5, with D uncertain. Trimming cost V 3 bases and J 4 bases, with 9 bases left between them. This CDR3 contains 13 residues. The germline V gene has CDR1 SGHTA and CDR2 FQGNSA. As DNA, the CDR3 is TGTGCCAGCAGCTTTAGGCGTGGAGAGACCCAGTACTTC. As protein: CASSFRRGETQYF.

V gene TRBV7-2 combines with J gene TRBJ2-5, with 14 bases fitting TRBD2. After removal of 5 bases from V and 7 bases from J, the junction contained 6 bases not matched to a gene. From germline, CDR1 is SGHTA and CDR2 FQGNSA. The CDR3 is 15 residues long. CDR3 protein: CASSETSGRARTQYF. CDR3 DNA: TGTGCCAGCAGCGAGACTAGCGGGAGGGCAAGGACCCAGTACTTC.

The CDR3 loop is CASSPQEGGRATNEQFF. For the CDR3, the DNA is TGTGCCAGCAGTCCCCAGGAAGGCGGGAGGGCTACTAATGAGCAGTTCTTC. The rearrangement uses TRBV28 and TRBJ2-1, with TRBD2 matching over 9 bases. The CDR3 length is 17 residues. The germline CDR1 and CDR2 sequences are MDHEN and SYDVKM. The J segment lost 7 bases and the V segment lost 5 bases, leaving 15 bases of the junction unmatched.

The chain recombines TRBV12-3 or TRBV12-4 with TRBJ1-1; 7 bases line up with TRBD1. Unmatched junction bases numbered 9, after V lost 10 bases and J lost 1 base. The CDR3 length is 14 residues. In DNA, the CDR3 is TGTGCCACCGCCGCGACAGGGCGGAACACTGAAGCTTTCTTT. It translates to CATAATGRNTEAFF.

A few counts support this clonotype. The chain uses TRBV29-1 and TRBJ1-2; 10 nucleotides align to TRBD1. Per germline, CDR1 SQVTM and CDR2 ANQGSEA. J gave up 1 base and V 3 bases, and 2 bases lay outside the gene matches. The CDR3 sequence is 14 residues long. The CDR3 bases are TGCAGCGTTGAGGGGACAGGGGATAACTATGGCTACACCTTC. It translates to CSVEGTGDNYGYTF.

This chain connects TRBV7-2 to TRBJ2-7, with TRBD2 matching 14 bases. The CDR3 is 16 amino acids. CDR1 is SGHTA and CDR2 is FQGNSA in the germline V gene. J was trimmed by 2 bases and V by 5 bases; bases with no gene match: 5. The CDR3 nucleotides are TGTGCCAGCAGCGGCAGACTAGCGGGAGGGACCTACGAGCAGTACTTC. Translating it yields CASSGRLAGGTYEQYF.

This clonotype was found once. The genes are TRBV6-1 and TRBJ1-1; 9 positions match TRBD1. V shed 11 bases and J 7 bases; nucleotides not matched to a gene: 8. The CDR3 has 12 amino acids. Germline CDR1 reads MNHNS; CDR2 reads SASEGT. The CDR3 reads CAGGTGRVEAFF. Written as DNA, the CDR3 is TGTGCCGGGGGGACAGGGAGAGTTGAAGCTTTCTTT.

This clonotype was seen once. Written as DNA, the CDR3 is TGCAGTGCTAGAGATGGTAGGGCGGGAGGCTACGAGCAGTACTTC. It is translated as CSARDGRAGGYEQYF. This chain joins TRBV20-1 and TRBJ2-7; 8 nucleotides line up with TRBD2. CDR1 is DFQATT, CDR2 SNEGSKA, per germline (reference sequence). The CDR3 is 15 amino acids. V shed 0 bases and J 3 bases; nucleotides not matched to a gene: 7.

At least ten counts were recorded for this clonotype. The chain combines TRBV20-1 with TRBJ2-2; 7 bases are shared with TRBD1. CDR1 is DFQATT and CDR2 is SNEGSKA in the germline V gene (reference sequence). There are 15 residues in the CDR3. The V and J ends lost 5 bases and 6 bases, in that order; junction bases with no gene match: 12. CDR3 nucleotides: TGCAGTGCTCCGAAACAGGGGTCAGTCGCCGGGGAGCTGTTTTTT. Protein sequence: CSAPKQGSVAGELFF.

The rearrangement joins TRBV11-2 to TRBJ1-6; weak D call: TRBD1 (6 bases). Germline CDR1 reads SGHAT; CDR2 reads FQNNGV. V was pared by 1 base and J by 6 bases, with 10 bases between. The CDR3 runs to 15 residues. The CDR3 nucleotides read TGTGCCAGCAGCTTAGCTACAGGGTTTAATTCACCCCTCCACTTT. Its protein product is CASSLATGFNSPLHF.

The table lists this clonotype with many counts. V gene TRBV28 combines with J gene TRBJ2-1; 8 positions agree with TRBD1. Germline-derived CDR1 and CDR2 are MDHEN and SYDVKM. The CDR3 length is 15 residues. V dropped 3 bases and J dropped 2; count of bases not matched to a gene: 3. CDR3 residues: CASSLNRGTYNEQFF. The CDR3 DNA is TGTGCCAGCAGTTTGAACAGGGGGACCTACAATGAGCAGTTCTTC. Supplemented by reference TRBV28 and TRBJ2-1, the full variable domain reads DVKVTQSSRYLVKRTGEKVFLECVQDMDHENMFWYRQDPGLGLRLIYFSYDVKMKEKGDIPEGYSVSREKKERFSLILESASTNQTSMYLCASSLNRGTYNEQFFGPGTRLTVL.

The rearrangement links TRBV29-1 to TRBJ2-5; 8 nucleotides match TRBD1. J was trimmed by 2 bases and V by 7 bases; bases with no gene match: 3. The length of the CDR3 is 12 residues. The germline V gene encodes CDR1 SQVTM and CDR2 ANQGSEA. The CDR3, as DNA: TGCAGCGGAAACAGGGGGCAAGAGACCCAGTACTTC. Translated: CSGNRGQETQYF.

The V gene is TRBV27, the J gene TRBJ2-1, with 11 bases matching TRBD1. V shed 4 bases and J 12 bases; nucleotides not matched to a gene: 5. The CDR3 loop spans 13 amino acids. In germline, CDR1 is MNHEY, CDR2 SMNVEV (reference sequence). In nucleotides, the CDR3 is TGTGCCAGCAGTTCAGGACAGGGGGCTGGGCAGTTCTTC. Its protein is CASSSGQGAGQFF.

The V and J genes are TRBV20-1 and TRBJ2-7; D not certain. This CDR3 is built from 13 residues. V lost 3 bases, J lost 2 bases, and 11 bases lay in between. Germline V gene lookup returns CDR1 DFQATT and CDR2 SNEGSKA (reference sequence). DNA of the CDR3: TGCAGTGCTAGGGCCGGAGAAGCCTACGAGCAGTACTTC. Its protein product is CSARAGEAYEQYF.

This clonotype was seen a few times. The CDR3 sequence is CSARGSGASLYNEQFF. DNA for the CDR3: TGCAGTGCTAGAGGCTCCGGGGCTAGCCTATACAATGAGCAGTTCTTC. The chain recombines TRBV20-1 with TRBJ2-1, with D perhaps matching TRBD1 or TRBD2 (5 bases each). The V gene's germline CDR1 is DFQATT and CDR2 SNEGSKA (reference sequence). V was pared by 1 base and J by 4 bases, with 17 bases between. The CDR3 sequence is 16 residues long.

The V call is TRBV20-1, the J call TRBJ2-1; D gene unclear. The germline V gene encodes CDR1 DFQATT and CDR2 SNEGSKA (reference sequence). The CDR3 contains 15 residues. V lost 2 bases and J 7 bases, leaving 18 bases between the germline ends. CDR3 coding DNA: TGCAGTGCTAGATACGCCTGGCGCGAGGCTAATGAGCAGTTCTTC. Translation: CSARYAWREANEQFF.

The chain's CDR3 is CASSPLDSTYGYTF. The CDR3 DNA is TGTGCCAGCAGCCCTCTAGACAGTACCTATGGCTACACCTTC. V usage is TRBV5-6 and J usage is TRBJ1-2; D is possibly TRBD1 (5 bases). V was cut by 4 bases and J by 4 bases, with 14 bases left in between. Germline V gene lookup returns CDR1 SGHDT and CDR2 YYEEEE. The CDR3 runs to 14 residues.

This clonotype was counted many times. The CDR3 here is CASRRTPSNEKLFF. CDR3 bases: TGTGCCAGCAGACGGACACCTTCTAATGAAAAACTGTTTTTT. The chain couples TRBV2 to TRBJ1-4; tentatively, D is TRBD1 (5 bases). Trimming shortened V by 6 bases and J by 3 bases, and 11 bases separated the two germline ends. The CDR3 is 14 amino acids. The germline gives CDR1 SNHLY, CDR2 FYNNEI.

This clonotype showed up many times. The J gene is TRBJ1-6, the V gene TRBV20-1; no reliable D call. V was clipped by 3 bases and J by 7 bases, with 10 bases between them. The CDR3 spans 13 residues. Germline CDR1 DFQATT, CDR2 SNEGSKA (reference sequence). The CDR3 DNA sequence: TGCAGTGCTAGGGGGTCAGCAAATTCACCCCTCCACTTT. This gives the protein CSARGSANSPLHF.